This entry lists 14 T cell receptor beta chains sequenced from one sample in a study of cytomegalovirus exposure and HLA in healthy donors. The PCR was carried out with 60 Vbeta primers and 13 Jbeta primers. Libraries were prepared by immunoSEQ multiplex PCR; TCRdb keeps only in-frame clonotypes and omits some of them. In the table there are fewer than 100,000 clones, roughly 80% of which are singletons. The sequencing input was PBMCs. The receptors were sampled from a man aged 40-49 years in good health and CMV-seropositive.

This clone was recorded once. V usage is TRBV7-9 and J usage is TRBJ1-4, with D possibly being TRBD1 (6 bases). The germline CDR1 and CDR2 sequences are SEHNR and FQNEAQ (reference sequence). This CDR3 contains 16 residues. Between the trimmed V and J ends, which lost 0 bases and 3 bases, there was a span of 11 bases. The CDR3 protein is CASSLAGGQSNEKLFF. The CDR3 DNA sequence: TGTGCCAGCAGCTTAGCGGGCGGACAGTCTAATGAAAAACTGTTTTTT. The whole variable domain, remainder taken from reference TRBV7-9 and TRBJ1-4, is DTGVSQNPRHKITKRGQNVTFRCDPISEHNRLYWYRQTLGQGPEFLTYFQNEAQLEKSRLLSDRFSAERPKGSFSTLEIQRTEQGDSAMYLCASSLAGGQSNEKLFFGSGTQLSVL.

This clone was observed a few times. The V and J genes are TRBV7-2 and TRBJ2-7; D is unresolved. This CDR3 region has 15 residues. V was pared by 3 bases and J by 4 bases, with 16 bases between. CDR1 is SGHTA, CDR2 FQGNSA, per germline. The CDR3 is CASSFSETQSYEQYF. DNA of the CDR3: TGTGCCAGCAGCTTCTCCGAGACACAGTCTTACGAGCAGTACTTC.

V is TRBV4-1 and J is TRBJ2-3, with 7 bases aligning to TRBD1. V lost 2 bases, J lost 2 bases, and 7 bases stayed unmatched. CDR3 length: 16 residues. Germline V gene sequence: CDR1 MGHRA, CDR2 YSYEKL. The CDR3 DNA sequence: TGCGCCAGCAGCCAAAATCCTACAGGGGACACAGATACGCAGTATTTT. Amino acids: CASSQNPTGDTDTQYF.

Turning to this clone: Other DNA sequences in the sample encode the same CDR3. The chain couples TRBV29-1 to TRBJ2-3; 8 nucleotides match TRBD1. The ends lost 6 bases at V and 2 bases at J; junction bases unmatched: 4. The CDR3 is 13 amino acids. Germline CDR1 and CDR2: SQVTM and ANQGSEA. The CDR3 nucleotides read TGCAGCGTCGGGACAGGTCACACAGATACGCAGTATTTT. It yields the protein CSVGTGHTDTQYF.

The chain recombines TRBV4-3 with TRBJ2-2; 7 bases line up with TRBD1. Germline V CDR1 and CDR2: LGHNA, YSLEER. V was clipped by 0 bases and J by 15 bases; unmatched bases: 7. The CDR3 is 13 amino acids. This CDR3 reads CASSQDGTAAVFF. In nucleotides, the CDR3 is TGCGCCAGCAGCCAAGACGGGACAGCCGCGGTGTTTTTT.

The chain employs TRBV27 and TRBJ2-2; 7 positions match TRBD2. V trimming: 1 base; J trimming: 0 bases; junction bases outside the gene matches: 8. Germline values: CDR1 MNHEY, CDR2 SMNVEV (reference sequence). There are 18 residues in the CDR3. The CDR3 loop is CASSLFTGSGTNTGELFF. Here the CDR3 DNA reads TGTGCCAGCAGTTTATTCACAGGCAGCGGGACGAACACCGGGGAGCTGTTTTTT.

The V call is TRBV4-1, the J call TRBJ2-3; maybe TRBD2 (6 bases). In germline, CDR1 is MGHRA, CDR2 YSYEKL. This CDR3 spans 16 amino acids. Trimming stripped 0 bases from V and 3 bases from J, with 13 bases between. The CDR3 DNA reads TGCGCCAGCAGCCAAGATAGGGGAGGATGGACAGATACGCAGTATTTT. This gives the protein CASSQDRGGWTDTQYF.

The J gene is TRBJ2-5, the V gene TRBV10-3; 7 bases fit TRBD1. There are 14 residues in the CDR3. The J segment lost 3 bases and the V segment lost 3 bases, leaving 4 bases of the junction unmatched. Germline CDR1 reads ENHRY; CDR2 reads SYGVKD. CDR3 DNA: TGTGCCATCAGTGATGTAACAGGGGAAGAGACCCAGTACTTC. Translation gives CAISDVTGEETQYF.

This clone was detected once. This chain joins TRBV6-5 and TRBJ1-6, with 8 bases lining up with TRBD1. J lost 8 bases, V lost 6 bases, and 6 bases had no gene match. The germline V gene has CDR1 MNHEY and CDR2 SVGAGI. This CDR3 region has 14 residues. CDR3 loop: CASSLGQEHSPLHF. The CDR3 nucleotides read TGTGCCAGCAGCCTGGGACAGGAACATTCACCCCTCCACTTT.

This clone was detected once. The chain recombines TRBV27 with TRBJ2-1; 15 nucleotides agree with TRBD2. Trimming cost V 10 bases and J 11 bases; bases outside gene matches: 6. CDR3 size: 13 residues. Germline CDR1 reads MNHEY; CDR2 reads SMNVEV (reference sequence). The CDR3 region has the DNA TGTGCCACCCGGACTAGCGGGAGGGATAAGCAGTTCTTC. Its translation: CATRTSGRDKQFF.

J is TRBJ2-2 and V is TRBV5-1; D not certain. Trimming left V 1 base short and J 0 bases short, with 7 bases between. CDR1 SGHRS and CDR2 YFSETQ come from the germline V gene. There are 15 residues in the CDR3. CDR3 sequence: CASSLTVSNTGELFF. The CDR3 coding sequence is TGCGCCAGCAGCTTGACGGTTTCGAACACCGGGGAGCTGTTTTTT.

This clone occurred a few times. The chain employs TRBV6-5 and TRBJ2-7; a weak D match, TRBD1 (5 bases). The V gene's germline CDR1 is MNHEY and CDR2 SVGAGI. The CDR3 has 12 residues. The V end was cut by 4 bases, the J end by 6 bases, with 10 bases between. CDR3 DNA: TGTGCCAGCAGTTTCCAGGGCCGCGAGCAGTACTTC. The encoded protein is CASSFQGREQYF.

This clone was observed a single time. The gene calls are TRBV5-1 and TRBJ2-1; 14 bases are a match to TRBD2. The germline CDR1 and CDR2 sequences are SGHRS and YFSETQ. This CDR3 is built from 17 residues. V dropped 4 bases and J dropped 5; count of bases not matched to a gene: 8. CDR3: CASSLGTSGGPNNEQFF. The CDR3, as DNA: TGCGCCAGCAGCCTGGGGACTAGCGGGGGCCCTAACAATGAGCAGTTCTTC.

The V and J genes are TRBV5-4 and TRBJ2-2; 7 bases match TRBD1. This CDR3 spans 15 amino acids. The V gene's germline CDR1 is SGHNT and CDR2 YYREEE (reference sequence). The trim removed 3 bases at V and 6 bases at J, leaving 8 bases unmatched. The CDR3 nucleotides read TGTGCCAGCAGCTCCCGGGACAGAATCGCCGGGGAGCTGTTTTTT. Translation: CASSSRDRIAGELFF.